This T cell receptor beta chain emerged from a study of blood T cell repertoires in COVID-19. The CDR3 is made up of 14 amino acids. Trimming stripped 6 bases from V and 1 base from J, with 12 bases between. The germline V gene has CDR1 MNHEY and CDR2 SVGAGI. Data came from immunoSEQ multiplex PCR; TCRdb stores just in-frame clones and leaves some out. The sample lists about 140,000 clones, over 70% occurring once. This receptor was obtained from a man aged 70-80 years who had been exposed to COVID-19. Sequencing input: PBMCs or T cells enriched from blood (not recorded which). The chain joins TRBV6-5 to TRBJ1-1; D is unresolved. CDR3 in DNA: TGTGCCAGCAGATTGGCGGGAGAGAACACTGAAGCTTTCTTT. Protein sequence: CASRLAGENTEAFF.